One and the same sample provided the 11 T cell receptor beta chains below, sequenced in a study of blood T cell repertoires in COVID-19. Only in-frame clones appear in the TCRdb table, and some are missing; sequencing was by immunoSEQ multiplex PCR. The sample contains roughly 130,000 clones, over 65% of which appear only once. The sample taken for sequencing was peripheral blood. These receptors were taken from a man between 50 and 59 years old with acute or convalescent COVID-19.

The chain has TRBV5-5 and TRBJ1-5, with D perhaps TRBD1 (6 bases). From germline, CDR1 is SGHKS and CDR2 YYEKEE (reference sequence). V gave up 0 bases and J gave up 5 bases, with 12 bases separating them. CDR3 length: 15 residues. The DNA of the CDR3 is TGTGCCAGCAGCTTGGTGGGGGCGGGGGATCAGCCCCAGCATTTT. This gives the protein CASSLVGAGDQPQHF.

This chain links TRBV4-2 with TRBJ2-7; TRBD1 agrees at 12 bases. Germline V lookup: CDR1 LGHNA, CDR2 YNFKEQ. After removal of 1 base from V and 4 bases from J, the junction contained 5 bases not matched to a gene. This CDR3 comprises 16 residues. The DNA of the CDR3 is TGTGCCAGCAGCCAAGTTGGGACAGGGGGCTCGTACGAGCAGTACTTC. It translates to CASSQVGTGGSYEQYF.

The rearrangement uses TRBV19 and TRBJ1-1; 7 nucleotides align to TRBD1. The CDR3 has 14 amino acids. CDR1 and CDR2 from the germline V gene are LNHDA and SQIVND (reference sequence). J lost 3 bases, V lost 3 bases, and 4 bases had no gene match. The CDR3 DNA reads TGTGCCAGTAGTATTTTTCAGGGGGACACTGAAGCTTTCTTT. Amino acid sequence: CASSIFQGDTEAFF.

This chain links TRBV7-2 with TRBJ1-2, with 9 bases identical to TRBD1. Germline CDR1 and CDR2: SGHTA and FQGNSA. With V trimmed by 5 bases and J by 5 bases, 15 bases remained unmatched. The CDR3 spans 17 residues. The DNA of the CDR3 is TGTGCCAGCAGCCCTACTACCGGGACAGGGATTCATTATGGCTACACCTTC. It codes for CASSPTTGTGIHYGYTF.

V is TRBV7-9 and J is TRBJ2-5, with D hard to call. CDR3 length: 13 amino acids. Per the germline V gene, CDR1 is SEHNR and CDR2 is FQNEAQ (reference sequence). Trimming shortened V by 5 bases and J by 2 bases, and 9 bases separated the two germline ends. CDR3 DNA: TGTGCCAGCAGCCTAACCCCTCAAGAGACCCAGTACTTC. Protein product: CASSLTPQETQYF.

The chain recombines TRBV15 with TRBJ1-5; no clear D gene. Trimming left V 0 bases short and J 0 bases short, with 9 bases between. The CDR3 length is 16 residues. The germline V gene encodes CDR1 LNHNV and CDR2 YYDKDF (reference sequence). As DNA, the CDR3 is TGTGCCACCAGCAGAGATTCGAGGGTTAGCAATCAGCCCCAGCATTTT. This sequence encodes CATSRDSRVSNQPQHF.

The genes are TRBV11-1 and TRBJ1-2; 8 nucleotides agree with TRBD1. The germline CDR1 and CDR2 sequences are SGHAT and FQDESV (reference sequence). The CDR3 totals 12 residues. The ends lost 5 bases at V and 6 bases at J; junction bases unmatched: 2. The CDR3: CASSRTGNGYTF. Written as DNA, the CDR3 is TGTGCCAGCAGCCGGACAGGGAATGGCTACACCTTC.

The V gene is TRBV5-3, the J gene TRBJ2-1; 7 positions match TRBD2. TRBV5-3 is an open reading frame, and its role is uncertain. The ends lost 6 bases at V and 0 bases at J; junction bases unmatched: 15. The length of the CDR3 is 18 residues. This CDR3 is CARTPMPRGEDSYNEQFF. The DNA for the CDR3 is TGTGCCAGAACGCCAATGCCCCGGGGGGAAGACTCCTACAATGAGCAGTTCTTC.

V and J are TRBV6-1 and TRBJ2-3; 11 nucleotides agree with TRBD2. Germline V lookup: CDR1 MNHNS, CDR2 SASEGT. V lost 4 bases to trimming and J lost 2 bases; unmatched junction nucleotides: 5. The CDR3 contains 16 residues. In nucleotides, the CDR3 is TGTGCCAGCAGTGGGTGGACTAGCGGGTACACAGATACGCAGTATTTT. The encoded protein is CASSGWTSGYTDTQYF.

The rearrangement links TRBV7-2 to TRBJ2-5; TRBD2 might be the D (5 bases). The CDR3 has 15 residues. The V end was cut by 5 bases, the J end by 2 bases, with 15 bases between. Germline lookup yields CDR1 SGHTA and CDR2 FQGNSA. The CDR3: CASSQTASGQETQYF. The CDR3 nucleotides are TGTGCCAGCAGCCAGACGGCCTCGGGGCAAGAGACCCAGTACTTC.

This sequence joins TRBV11-2 and TRBJ2-1; D is perhaps TRBD2 (6 bases). CDR1 is SGHAT and CDR2 is FQNNGV in the germline V gene. The V gene lost 6 bases and the J gene lost 1 base, with 13 bases spanning the gap. The CDR3 extends over 15 amino acids. CDR3 loop: CASSWGVGSYNEQFF. CDR3 sequence (DNA): TGTGCCAGCAGTTGGGGGGTGGGGTCCTACAATGAGCAGTTCTTC. Together with reference TRBV11-2 and TRBJ2-1, the CDR3 gives the full variable domain: EAGVAQSPRYKIIEKRQSVAFWCNPISGHATLYWYQQILGQGPKLLIQFQNNGVVDDSQLPKDRFSAERLKGVDSTLKIQPAKLEDSAVYLCASSWGVGSYNEQFFGPGTRLTVL.